These T cell receptor beta chains were read from a single sample in a study of shared clonotypes between healthy human individuals. Assay used: immunoSEQ multiplex PCR; TCRdb lists only in-frame clones, some missing. This table holds over 2 million clones, roughly 96% found once. Sequenced material: naive CD4+ T cells sorted from blood. These receptors all stem from a man younger than 30 in good health. Each CDR3 is given with its conserved first and last residue. The D gene is left open where the match is weak. Clone size, where shown, is once, few, many, or a class for clones that have expanded.

j_call d_call clone_size v_call cdr3_nt cdr3_aa
TRBJ2-7 - - TRBV7-9 TGTGCCAGCAGCTTGTCGGGTTCCCCCTACGAGCAGTACTTC CASSLSGSPYEQYF
TRBJ1-1 TRBD1 - TRBV5-1 TGCGCCAGCGGAACAACAGGGGGCGCTTGGTACACTGAAGCTTTCTTT CASGTTGGAWYTEAFF
TRBJ1-2 TRBD1 - TRBV7-2 TGTGCCAGCAGCCCGGGGACAGGGGGCGCCTATGGCTACACCTTC CASSPGTGGAYGYTF
TRBJ2-3 TRBD2 - TRBV5-1 TGCGCCAGCAGTAACAGCCCTAGCGGGGGGGCCATTGCAGATACGCAGTATTTT CASSNSPSGGAIADTQYF
TRBJ1-4 TRBD1 once TRBV4-3 TGCGCCAGCAGCCAAGATCCTACAGGGGGCATTAATGAAAAACTGTTTTTT CASSQDPTGGINEKLFF
TRBJ1-4 - - TRBV7-9 TGTGCCAGCAGCGTCGTGGGGTTGGAAAAACTGTTTTTT CASSVVGLEKLFF
TRBJ2-1 - - TRBV29-1 TGCAGCGTTGCAGGGGGGCTGGGCAATGAGCAGTTCTTC CSVAGGLGNEQFF
TRBJ1-3 - - TRBV13 TGTGCCAGCAGCTTAAGGGGGTCCTCTGGAAACACCATATATTTT CASSLRGSSGNTIYF
TRBJ1-2 - - TRBV2 TGTGCCAGCAGCCGGGACTCTTATCCCGATAACTATGGCTACACCTTC CASSRDSYPDNYGYTF
TRBJ2-6 - - TRBV4-3 TGCGCCAGCAGCCCTACAAGTAACTCTGGGGCCAACGTCCTGACTTTC CASSPTSNSGANVLTF
TRBJ1-1 - - TRBV28 TGTGCCAGCAGTACCAGGGCATTGAACACTGAAGCTTTCTTT CASSTRALNTEAFF
TRBJ1-1 - - TRBV6-6 TGTGCCAGCAGTTACCCTGGGGCCTCGCTCTTT CASSYPGASLF
TRBJ2-7 - - TRBV5-1 TGCGCCAGCAGCGCGCCGGACAGCTCCTACGAGCAGTACTTC CASSAPDSSYEQYF
TRBJ1-5 - - TRBV7-2 TGTGCCAGCAGCTCATCGTCACAGTTTAATCAGCCCCAGCATTTT CASSSSSQFNQPQHF
TRBJ1-2 - few TRBV6-5 TGTGCCAGCAGCCGACAGGCCGGTTATGGCTACACCTTC CASSRQAGYGYTF
TRBJ2-1 TRBD2 once TRBV5-4 TGTGCCAGCAGAGGGGGGCCCGGGACTAGCAACAATGAGCAGTTCTTC CASRGGPGTSNNEQFF
TRBJ1-3 - once TRBV19 TGTGCCAGTAACTCGAGACAGGCCAGCTCTGGAAACACCATATATTTT CASNSRQASSGNTIYF
TRBJ1-5 - - TRBV10-3 TGTGCCATCAGTGAGTCGGTGTATAGCAGCAATCAGCCCCAGCATTTT CAISESVYSSNQPQHF
TRBJ1-2 TRBD1 - TRBV14 TGTGCCAGCAGCCCCGCCGGGACAGGGTGGAAAGGCTACACCTTC CASSPAGTGWKGYTF
TRBJ2-2 TRBD2 - TRBV9 TGTGCCAGCAGCGTAGAAGCGGGAGGATACACCGGGGAGCTGTTTTTT CASSVEAGGYTGELFF
TRBJ2-7 - - TRBV7-9 TGTGCCAGCAGCTTAGCGGGAGGTCGGGAGCAGTACTTC CASSLAGGREQYF
TRBJ1-1 TRBD1 - TRBV30 TGTGCCTGGAGTGTAAACAGGGGCACTGAAGCTTTCTTT CAWSVNRGTEAFF
TRBJ2-3 TRBD2 few TRBV10-3 TGTGCCATCACTGAGAAACGGGGGGGCACAGATACGCAGTATTTT CAITEKRGGTDTQYF
TRBJ2-1 - - TRBV2 TGTGCCAGCAAGCCCGATGGAGGGAATGAGCAGTTCTTC CASKPDGGNEQFF
TRBJ2-2 - - TRBV27 TGTGCCAGCTTGAGGGTCCCCGGGGAGCTGTTTTTT CASLRVPGELFF
TRBJ1-5 TRBD1 - TRBV9 TGTGCCAGCAGCCCAGGACAGGGAGGACAGCCCCAGCATTTT CASSPGQGGQPQHF
TRBJ2-6 - - TRBV2 TGTGCCAGCAGTGCCAGAACTGGGGCCAACGTCCTGACTTTC CASSARTGANVLTF